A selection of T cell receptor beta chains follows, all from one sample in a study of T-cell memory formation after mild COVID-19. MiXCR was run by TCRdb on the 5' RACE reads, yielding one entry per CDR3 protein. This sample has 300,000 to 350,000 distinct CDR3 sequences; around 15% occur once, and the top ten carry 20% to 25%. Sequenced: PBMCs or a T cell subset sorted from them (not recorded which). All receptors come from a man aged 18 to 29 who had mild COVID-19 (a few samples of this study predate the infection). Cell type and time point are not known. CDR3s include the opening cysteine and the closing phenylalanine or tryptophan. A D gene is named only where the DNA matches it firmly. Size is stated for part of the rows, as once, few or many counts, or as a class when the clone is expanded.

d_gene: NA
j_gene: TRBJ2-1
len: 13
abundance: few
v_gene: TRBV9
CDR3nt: TGTGCCAGCAGCGTAGGTCCCCTCCTGGACCTGTTCTTC
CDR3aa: CASSVGPLLDLFF

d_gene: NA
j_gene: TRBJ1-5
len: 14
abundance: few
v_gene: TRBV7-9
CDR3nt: TGTGCCAGCAGCCCTGGCAGCTACAATCAGCCCCAGCATTTT
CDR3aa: CASSPGSYNQPQHF

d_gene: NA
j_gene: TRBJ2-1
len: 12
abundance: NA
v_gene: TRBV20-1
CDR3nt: TGCAGTGCTAGACCGAACAGGAATGAGCAGTTCTTC
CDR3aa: CSARPNRNEQFF

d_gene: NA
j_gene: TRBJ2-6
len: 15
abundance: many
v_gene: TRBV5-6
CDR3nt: TGTGCCAGCAGCTTGATGGGTTCAGGGGCCAACGTCCTGACTTTC
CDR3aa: CASSLMGSGANVLTF

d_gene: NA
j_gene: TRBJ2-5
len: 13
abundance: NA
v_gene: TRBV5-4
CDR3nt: TGTGCCAGCAGCTTGACTGGGGCAGAGACCCAGTACTTC
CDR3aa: CASSLTGAETQYF

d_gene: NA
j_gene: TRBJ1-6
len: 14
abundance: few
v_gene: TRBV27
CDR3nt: TGTGCCAGCGGGTACCCCTCCTATAATTCACCCCTCCACTTT
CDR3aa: CASGYPSYNSPLHF

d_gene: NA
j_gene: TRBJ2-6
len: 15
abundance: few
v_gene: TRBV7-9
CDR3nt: TGTGCCAGCCGGCCTGCTAACCCTGGGGCCAACGTCCTGACTTTC
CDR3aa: CASRPANPGANVLTF

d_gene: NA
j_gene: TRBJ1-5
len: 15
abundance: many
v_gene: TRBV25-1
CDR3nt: TGTGCCAGCACCGGAGAAAGGGGAGGCAATCAGCCCCAGCATTTT
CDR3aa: CASTGERGGNQPQHF

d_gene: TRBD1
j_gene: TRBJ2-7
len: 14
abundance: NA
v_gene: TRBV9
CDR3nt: TGTGCCAGCAGCGCCGGGACAGGGGGACGGGAGCAGTACTTC
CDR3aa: CASSAGTGGREQYF

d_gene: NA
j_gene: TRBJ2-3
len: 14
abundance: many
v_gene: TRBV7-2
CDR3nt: TGTGCCAGCAGCTTTAGGCCTAGCACAGATACGCAGTATTTT
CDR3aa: CASSFRPSTDTQYF

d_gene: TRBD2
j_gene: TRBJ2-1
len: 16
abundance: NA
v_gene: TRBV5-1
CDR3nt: TGCGCCAGCAGCTTGGTTCTGTCGGGGGGGCTGAATGAGCAGTTCTTC
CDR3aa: CASSLVLSGGLNEQFF

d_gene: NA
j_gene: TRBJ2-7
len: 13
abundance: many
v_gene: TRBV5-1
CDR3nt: TGCGCCAGCAGCCTAGACGGTTCCTACGAGCAGTACTTC
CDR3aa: CASSLDGSYEQYF

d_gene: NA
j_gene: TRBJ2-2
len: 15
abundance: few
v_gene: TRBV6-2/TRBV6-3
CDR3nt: TGTGCCAGCACCGCAGGACCACCGAACACCGGGGAGCTGTTTTTT
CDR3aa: CASTAGPPNTGELFF

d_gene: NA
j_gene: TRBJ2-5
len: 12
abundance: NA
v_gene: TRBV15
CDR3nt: TGTGCCACCAGCAGAGATCAGGGGACACAGTACTTC
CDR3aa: CATSRDQGTQYF

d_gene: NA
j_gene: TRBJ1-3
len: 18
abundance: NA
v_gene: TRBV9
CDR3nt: TGTGCCAGCAGCGTGTTCCCCGAAGCAGGGACAACTGGAAACACCATATATTTT
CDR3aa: CASSVFPEAGTTGNTIYF

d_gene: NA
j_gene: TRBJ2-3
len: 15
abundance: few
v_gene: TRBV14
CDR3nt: TGTGCCAGCAGCCAAGGGGAAGGGAACACAGATACGCAGTATTTT
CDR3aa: CASSQGEGNTDTQYF

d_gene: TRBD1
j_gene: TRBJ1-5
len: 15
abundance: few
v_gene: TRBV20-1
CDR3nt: TGCAGTGCTAGAGGCGGACAGGATAGCAATCAGCCCCAGCATTTT
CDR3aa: CSARGGQDSNQPQHF

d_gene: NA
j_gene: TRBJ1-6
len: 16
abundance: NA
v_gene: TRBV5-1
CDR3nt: TGCGCCAGCAGCTCCGAATGGACGGCTGGAGGAGCACCCCTCCACTTT
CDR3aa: CASSSEWTAGGAPLHF

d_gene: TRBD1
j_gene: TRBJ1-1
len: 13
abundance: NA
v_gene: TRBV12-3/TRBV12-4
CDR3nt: TGTGCCATGCAGGGGACAGCGAACACTGAAGCTTTCTTT
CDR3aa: CAMQGTANTEAFF

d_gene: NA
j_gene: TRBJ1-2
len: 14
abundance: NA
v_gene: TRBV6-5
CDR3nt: TGTGCCAGCATTGGAAGTGGCGCCATCTATGGCTACACCTTC
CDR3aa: CASIGSGAIYGYTF